This entry describes one T cell receptor beta chain. The CDR3 is 17 amino acids. Losses at the gene ends were 1 base for V and 2 bases for J; bases not matched to a gene: 8. Germline assignment: CDR1 LNHDA and CDR2 SQIVND (reference sequence). This record belongs to a study of graft-versus-host responses after intestinal transplantation. Some clones are missing from TCRdb's copy, which holds only in-frame ones; the method was immunoSEQ multiplex PCR. The data show approximately 14,000 clones, roughly 86% seen once. The sequence derives from a human patient who received an intestinal transplant, so some T cells may come from the graft donor. The sample in question was bone marrow, obtained nearly 130 days after intestinal transplantation. The rearrangement uses TRBV19 and TRBJ1-5; 7 positions agree with TRBD1. The CDR3 DNA reads as TGTGCCAGTAGTATAGGCCATACAGGGGAAGGCAATCAGCCCCAGCATTTT. It encodes CASSIGHTGEGNQPQHF. Full variable domain (rest looked up from reference TRBV19 and TRBJ1-5): DGGITQSPKYLFRKEGQNVTLSCEQNLNHDAMYWYRQDPGQGLRLIYYSQIVNDFQKGDIAEGYSVSREKKESFPLTVTSAQKNPTAFYLCASSIGHTGEGNQPQHFGDGTRLSIL.